This T cell receptor (beta chain) emerged from a study of Tregs in tolerant kidney transplant recipients. Trimming stripped 5 bases from V and 2 bases from J, with 7 bases between. Germline-derived CDR1 and CDR2 are MNHNS and SASEGT. The CDR3 runs to 13 residues. In the case of this clone: Antigen: not known.

Profiling relied on immunoSEQ multiplex PCR, and the TCRdb table lists in-frame clones only, not all of them. The profile shows 1,500 to 2,000 clones, 40% to 50% of them singletons. This chain links TRBV6-1 with TRBJ1-5; tentatively, D is TRBD1 (6 bases). The sample taken for sequencing was Tregs from blood cultured with allogeneic cells. The TCR comes from a human patient who received a combined kidney and bone marrow transplant. Some of these T cells may belong to the graft donor. CDR3 bases: TGTGCCAGCAGTCAGGGGCGCAATCAGCCCCAGCATTTT. Protein sequence: CASSQGRNQPQHF.